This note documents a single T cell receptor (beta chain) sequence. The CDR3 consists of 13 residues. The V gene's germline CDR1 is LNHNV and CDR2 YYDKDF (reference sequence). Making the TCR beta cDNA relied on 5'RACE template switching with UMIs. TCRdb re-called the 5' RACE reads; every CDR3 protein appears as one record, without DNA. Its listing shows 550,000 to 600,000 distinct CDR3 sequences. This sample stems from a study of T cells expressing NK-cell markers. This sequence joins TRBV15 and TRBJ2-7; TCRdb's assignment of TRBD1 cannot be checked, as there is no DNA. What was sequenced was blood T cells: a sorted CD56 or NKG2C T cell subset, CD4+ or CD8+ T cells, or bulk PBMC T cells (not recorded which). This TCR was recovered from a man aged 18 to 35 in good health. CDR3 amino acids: CATSRGQGHEQYF.